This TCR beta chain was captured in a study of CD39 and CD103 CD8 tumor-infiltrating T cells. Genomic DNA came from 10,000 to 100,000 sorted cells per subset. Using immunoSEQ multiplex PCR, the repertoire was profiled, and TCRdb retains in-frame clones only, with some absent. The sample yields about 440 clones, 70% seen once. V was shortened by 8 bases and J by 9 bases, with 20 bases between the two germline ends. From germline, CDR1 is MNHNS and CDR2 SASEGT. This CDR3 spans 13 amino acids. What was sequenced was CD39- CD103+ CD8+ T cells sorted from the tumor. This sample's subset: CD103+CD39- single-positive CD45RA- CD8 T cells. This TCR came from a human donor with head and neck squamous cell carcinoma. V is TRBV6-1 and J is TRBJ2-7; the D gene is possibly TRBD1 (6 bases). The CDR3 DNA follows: TGTGCCAGCGGGGATAGAAACAGGGCTGCGCAGTACTTC. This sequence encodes CASGDRNRAAQYF.